One and the same sample provided the 16 T cell receptor beta chains below, sequenced in a study of radiotherapy plus CTLA-4 blockade in lung cancer. Sequencing used immunoSEQ multiplex PCR; TCRdb keeps in-frame clones, though not all of them. This sample yields 35,000 to 55,000 clones, of which approximately 80% are seen a single time; under 3% belongs to the top ten. The source material was peripheral blood, sampled from a patient treated with radiotherapy plus ipilimumab. These receptors were taken from a human donor with non-small cell lung cancer whose response to radiotherapy plus ipilimumab could not be evaluated.

CDR3 region: CASSFLGQGNYGYTF. CDR3 DNA sequence: TGTGCCAGCAGTTTCCTCGGACAGGGTAACTATGGCTACACCTTC. The chain carries TRBV28 and TRBJ1-2, with TRBD1 matching over 8 bases. This CDR3 spans 15 amino acids. The trim removed 3 bases at V and 1 base at J, leaving 4 bases unmatched. Germline CDR1 is MDHEN and CDR2 is SYDVKM.

The J gene is TRBJ2-2, the V gene TRBV9; TRBD2 is a possible D gene (7 bases). The CDR3 covers 18 residues. The V end was cut by 0 bases, the J end by 6 bases, with 21 bases between. Germline V gives CDR1 SGDLS, CDR2 YYNGEE. The CDR3 loop is CASSVEGRGAVSSGELFF. The CDR3 bases are TGTGCCAGCAGCGTAGAGGGCCGGGGGGCGGTTTCGTCCGGGGAGCTGTTTTTT.

The chain carries TRBV27 and TRBJ2-3, with D perhaps TRBD1 (5 bases). Trimming pared 11 bases from V and 0 bases from J, leaving 15 bases between. The length of the CDR3 is 14 residues. Germline V gene sequence: CDR1 MNHEY, CDR2 SMNVEV (reference sequence). CDR3 amino acids: CAPWGRPSTDTQYF. In DNA, the CDR3 is TGTGCCCCCTGGGGCAGGCCTAGCACAGATACGCAGTATTTT.

This clone appeared a single time. CDR3: CATSRGGLAVETQYF. The CDR3 DNA reads as TGTGCCACCAGCAGAGGAGGTCTAGCTGTAGAGACCCAGTACTTC. The chain is built from TRBV15 and TRBJ2-5, with D perhaps matching TRBD2 (5 bases). This CDR3 spans 15 amino acids. The ends were cut back, 1 base at V and 4 bases at J, with 13 bases in the middle. Germline V gene lookup returns CDR1 LNHNV and CDR2 YYDKDF (reference sequence).

This chain uses TRBV14 with TRBJ2-1; D ambiguous. Germline V gene sequence: CDR1 SGHDN, CDR2 FVKESK. This CDR3 spans 15 amino acids. Trimming shortened V by 1 base and J by 3 bases, and 10 bases separated the two germline ends. CDR3 nucleotides: TGTGCCAGCAGCCAAGGAGCGTTAATCTACAATGAGCAGTTCTTC. This translates into CASSQGALIYNEQFF.

V usage is TRBV2 and J usage is TRBJ2-7, with TRBD2 matching over 7 bases. The CDR3 loop spans 15 amino acids. Germline-derived CDR1 and CDR2 are SNHLY and FYNNEI. Trimming cost V 2 bases and J 7 bases; bases outside gene matches: 11. The chain's CDR3 is CASSEYSARGGEQYF. The DNA of the CDR3 is TGTGCCAGCAGTGAATACTCTGCTAGGGGAGGGGAGCAGTACTTC.

The chain employs TRBV6-5 and TRBJ1-1; D remains ambiguous. Germline CDR1 reads MNHEY; CDR2 reads SVGAGI. The CDR3 totals 11 residues. With 9 bases removed from V and 4 bases from J, the gap between germline ends came to 9 bases. The CDR3, as DNA: TGTGCCAGTTGTGGTAGCACTGAAGCTTTCTTT. It yields the protein CASCGSTEAFF.

The chain links TRBV4-3 to TRBJ1-1, with unresolved D. Trimming removed 0 bases at V and 0 bases at J, with 8 bases between. Germline loops: CDR1 LGHNA, CDR2 YSLEER. CDR3 size: 15 residues. The CDR3 spells CASSQDIDMNTEAFF. As DNA, the CDR3 is TGCGCCAGCAGCCAAGACATCGACATGAACACTGAAGCTTTCTTT.

This clone was observed a few times. The rearrangement uses TRBV28 and TRBJ1-5; 11 nucleotides line up with TRBD1. V lost 6 bases to trimming and J lost 6 bases; unmatched junction nucleotides: 1. The germline V gene has CDR1 MDHEN and CDR2 SYDVKM. The CDR3 length is 13 residues. The CDR3 DNA reads TGTGCCAGCAGAGGGACAGGGGGTCAGCCCCAGCATTTT. It specifies CASRGTGGQPQHF. Together with reference TRBV28 and TRBJ1-5, the CDR3 gives the full variable domain: DVKVTQSSRYLVKRTGEKVFLECVQDMDHENMFWYRQDPGLGLRLIYFSYDVKMKEKGDIPEGYSVSREKKERFSLILESASTNQTSMYLCASRGTGGQPQHFGDGTRLSIL.

The gene calls are TRBV6-5 and TRBJ2-1, with a possible D match to TRBD2 (6 bases). Trimming stripped 5 bases from V and 4 bases from J, with 9 bases between. The germline CDR1 and CDR2 sequences are MNHEY and SVGAGI. The CDR3 sequence is 13 residues long. CDR3 residues: CASSQGLYNEQFF. The CDR3 DNA reads as TGTGCCAGCAGTCAGGGACTGTACAATGAGCAGTTCTTC.

This chain connects TRBV6-1 to TRBJ2-7; maybe TRBD2 (7 bases). The CDR3 is 13 amino acids. Between the trimmed V and J ends, which lost 7 bases and 3 bases, there was a span of 13 bases. CDR1 is MNHNS and CDR2 is SASEGT in the germline V gene. In DNA form, the CDR3 reads TGTGCCAGCAAGGGGGGGGCGAGCTACGAGCAGTACTTC. Its protein product is CASKGGASYEQYF.

J is TRBJ1-4 and V is TRBV5-1; D possibly corresponds to TRBD1 (5 bases). This CDR3 comprises 14 residues. In germline, CDR1 is SGHRS, CDR2 YFSETQ. V gave up 0 bases and J gave up 8 bases, with 11 bases separating them. In DNA form, the CDR3 reads TGCGCCAGCAGCTTGGAAGGGGCTGGAGAAAAACTGTTTTTT. It translates to CASSLEGAGEKLFF.

The chain recombines TRBV28 with TRBJ2-7; TRBD2 matches 7 bases. CDR1 is MDHEN and CDR2 is SYDVKM in the germline V gene. This CDR3 is built from 14 residues. V was pared by 5 bases and J by 7 bases, with 11 bases of the junction left unmatched. This CDR3 is CASSPPPTGGEQYF. In nucleotides, the CDR3 is TGTGCCAGCAGTCCCCCGCCGACGGGGGGTGAGCAGTACTTC.

This clone turned up a few times. This sequence joins TRBV7-7 and TRBJ1-4; tentatively, D is TRBD1 (5 bases). Germline CDR1 SSHAT, CDR2 FNYEAQ (reference sequence). V shed 5 bases and J shed 8 bases, with 21 bases lying between them. This CDR3 spans 16 amino acids. The CDR3 DNA reads TGTGCCAGCAGCCCGCTCAACAGCCCCGGGGGAGAAAAACTGTTTTTT. Translated: CASSPLNSPGGEKLFF.

This clone was recorded once. J is TRBJ1-2 and V is TRBV11-2, with TRBD1 matching over 8 bases. This CDR3 contains 14 residues. In germline, CDR1 is SGHAT, CDR2 FQNNGV. Germline trimming cut 4 bases from V and 6 bases from J; bases unmatched to any gene: 7. The CDR3 spells CASSSDRTGHGYTF. The CDR3 nucleotides are TGTGCCAGCAGCTCAGACCGGACAGGGCATGGCTACACCTTC.

The chain employs TRBV5-1 and TRBJ2-5, with 9 bases aligning to TRBD2. The CDR3 spans 13 residues. The V segment lost 4 bases and the J segment 3 bases; nucleotides outside the gene matches: 1. Germline CDR1 SGHRS, CDR2 YFSETQ. The CDR3 DNA follows: TGCGCCAGCAGCCCTAGCGGGGAAGAGACCCAGTACTTC. Amino acids: CASSPSGEETQYF.